Described below is a single TCR beta chain sequence and its context. These data originate in a study of T cell changes during pregnancy in multiple sclerosis. Clones were read by immunoSEQ multiplex PCR, and TCRdb kept only the in-frame ones, dropping some. There are about 75,000 clones in the sample; 89% occur only once, and approximately 0.97% lies in the top ten. V lost 9 bases to trimming and J lost 4 bases, with 21 bases between them. Germline assignment: CDR1 MDHEN and CDR2 SYDVKM. The CDR3 totals 15 residues. The chain employs TRBV28 and TRBJ1-1; no clear D. Source: peripheral blood, taken in the first trimester of pregnancy. The origin of this receptor is a female donor in good health, enrolled as a control in a pregnancy study. CDR3 nucleotides: TGTGCCAGTGACCTTAGAAGGATTCGGGGCACTGAAGCTTTCTTT. Its protein is CASDLRRIRGTEAFF.